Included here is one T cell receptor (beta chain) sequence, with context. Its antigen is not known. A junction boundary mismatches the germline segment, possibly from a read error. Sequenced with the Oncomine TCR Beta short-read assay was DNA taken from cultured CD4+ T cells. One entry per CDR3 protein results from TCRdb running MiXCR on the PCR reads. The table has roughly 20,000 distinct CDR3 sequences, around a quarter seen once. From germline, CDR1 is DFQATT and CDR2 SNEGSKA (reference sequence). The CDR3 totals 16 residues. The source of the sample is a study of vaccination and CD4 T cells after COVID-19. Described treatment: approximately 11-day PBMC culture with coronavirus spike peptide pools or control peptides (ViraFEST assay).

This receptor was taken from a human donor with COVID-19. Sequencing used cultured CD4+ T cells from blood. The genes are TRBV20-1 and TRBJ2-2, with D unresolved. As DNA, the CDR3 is TGCAGAGCTAGAGATCCCTTTCAATCGAACACCGGGGAGCTGTTTTTT. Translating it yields CRARDPFQSNTGELFF.